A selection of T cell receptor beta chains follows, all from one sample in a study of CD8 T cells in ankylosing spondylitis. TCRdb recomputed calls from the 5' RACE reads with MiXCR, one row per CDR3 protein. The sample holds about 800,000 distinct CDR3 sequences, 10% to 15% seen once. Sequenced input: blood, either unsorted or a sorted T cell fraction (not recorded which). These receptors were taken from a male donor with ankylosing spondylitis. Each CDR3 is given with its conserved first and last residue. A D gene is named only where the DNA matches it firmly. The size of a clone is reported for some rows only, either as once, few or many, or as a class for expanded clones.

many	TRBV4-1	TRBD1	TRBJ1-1	TGCGCCAGCAGCCATCAACAGAGAGCGGGACAGGGTCGCTCTGAAGCTTTCTTT	CASSHQQRAGQGRSEAFF
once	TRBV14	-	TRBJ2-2	TGTGCCAGCAGCCAGCTACGAAAGAACACCGGGGAGCTGTTTTTT	CASSQLRKNTGELFF
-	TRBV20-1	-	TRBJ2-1	TGCAGTGCTACCGACTCGGCCTACAATGAGCAGTTCTTC	CSATDSAYNEQFF
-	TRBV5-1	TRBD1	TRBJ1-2	TGCGCCAGCCGATCGTTTTGGGGACAGTACTATGGCTACACCTTC	CASRSFWGQYYGYTF
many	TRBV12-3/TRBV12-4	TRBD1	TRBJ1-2	TGTGCCAGCACCATAATCAGGGGGGCACACACCTTC	CASTIIRGAHTF
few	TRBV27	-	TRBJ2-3	TGTGCCAGCAGGGACCAGTATAGCACAGATACGCAGTATTTT	CASRDQYSTDTQYF
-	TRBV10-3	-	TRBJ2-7	TGTGCCATCAGTGTCGAGGGGGAGCAGTACTTC	CAISVEGEQYF
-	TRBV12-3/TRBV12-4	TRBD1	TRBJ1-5	TGTGCCAGCAGTTCCGGACAGGGGCTCAATCAGCCCCAGCATTTT	CASSSGQGLNQPQHF
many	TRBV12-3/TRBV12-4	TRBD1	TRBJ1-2	TGTGCCAGCAGTTTGGTACAGGGGTATGGCTACACCTTC	CASSLVQGYGYTF
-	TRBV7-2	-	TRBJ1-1	TGTGCCAGCAGCCTCCGACATAGAGTCATGAACACTGAAGCTTTCTTT	CASSLRHRVMNTEAFF
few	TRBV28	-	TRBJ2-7	TGTGCCAGCAGTTTACCCTTAGCCCTGTCCGGGACGTCCTACGAGCAGTACTTC	CASSLPLALSGTSYEQYF
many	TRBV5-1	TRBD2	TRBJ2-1	TGCGCCAGCAGCGACGGACTAGCGGGCTACAATGAGCAGTTCTTC	CASSDGLAGYNEQFF
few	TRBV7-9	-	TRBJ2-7	TGTGCCAGCAGCTCATACAGGGTTCAGATGGGCCACGAGCAGTACTTC	CASSSYRVQMGHEQYF
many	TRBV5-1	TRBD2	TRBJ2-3	TGCGCCAGCAGCTTCGGGAGGTCCACAGATACGCAGTATTTT	CASSFGRSTDTQYF
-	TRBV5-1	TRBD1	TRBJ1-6	TGCGCCAGCAGCACGACAGGGGCTTCAACCCCTTATAATTCACCCCTCCACTTT	CASSTTGASTPYNSPLHF
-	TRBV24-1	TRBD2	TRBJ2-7	TGTGCCACCAGTGACCCCCGGACTAGCGGGAACTACGAGCAGTACTTC	CATSDPRTSGNYEQYF
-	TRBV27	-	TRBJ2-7	TGTGCCAGCAGTTCTCTTCTAGGGTCAATTCCGAACTACGAGCAGTACTTC	CASSSLLGSIPNYEQYF
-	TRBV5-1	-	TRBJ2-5	TGCGCCAGCAGCTTGGGCGCAGCAGGGGAGACCCAGTACTTC	CASSLGAAGETQYF
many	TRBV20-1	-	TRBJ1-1	TGCAGTGCTAGAAATATGAACACTGAAGCTTTCTTT	CSARNMNTEAFF
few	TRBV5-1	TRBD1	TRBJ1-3	TGCGCCAGCAGCTTGAAAGCCGGGACAGAGATTCCCACCATATATTTT	CASSLKAGTEIPTIYF
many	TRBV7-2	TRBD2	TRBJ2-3	TGTGCCAGCAGCTTTACTAGCGGGGCCGATGGTACGCAGTATTTT	CASSFTSGADGTQYF
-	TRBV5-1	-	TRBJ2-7	TGCGCCAGCAGCTTAAACAGACTCTCCTACGAGCAGTACTTC	CASSLNRLSYEQYF
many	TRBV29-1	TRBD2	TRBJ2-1	TGCAGCGTCTTAGCGGGAAACTCCTACAATGAGCAGTTCTTC	CSVLAGNSYNEQFF
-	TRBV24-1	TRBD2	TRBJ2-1	TGTGCCACCAGTGATTTGAGGACTAGCATACGGAATGAGCAGTTCTTC	CATSDLRTSIRNEQFF
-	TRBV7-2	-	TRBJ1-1	TGTGCCAGCAGCTTAACTCGTGGGGTTAGTAGTGCTTTCTTT	CASSLTRGVSSAFF
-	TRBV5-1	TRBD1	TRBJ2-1	TGCGCCAGCAGCTTTTCCGGGACAGTCCCCCCGGGTGAGCAGTTCTTC	CASSFSGTVPPGEQFF
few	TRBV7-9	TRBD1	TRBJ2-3	TGTGCCAGCAGCCTGACAGGGGACCCTTCAGATACGCAGTATTTT	CASSLTGDPSDTQYF
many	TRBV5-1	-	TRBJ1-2	TGCGCCAGCAGCTTGGCCGACACTAACTATGGCTACACCTTC	CASSLADTNYGYTF
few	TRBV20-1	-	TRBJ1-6	TGCAGTGCTAGGCCCGCCAATTCACCCCTCCACTTT	CSARPANSPLHF
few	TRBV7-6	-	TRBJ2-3	TGTGCCAGCACCAGCCGGGCTCCCACAGATACGCAGTATTTT	CASTSRAPTDTQYF
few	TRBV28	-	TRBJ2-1	TGTGCCAGCAGCCCCCTTAGGGGGTTCGACAACAATGAGCAGTTCTTC	CASSPLRGFDNNEQFF
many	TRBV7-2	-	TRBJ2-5	TGTGCCAGCAGCTCCCGACGATCTAGTGAGACCCAGTACTTC	CASSSRRSSETQYF
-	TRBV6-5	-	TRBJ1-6	TGTGCCAGCAGTCCATCGAGGGGGTTAAATTCACCCCTCCACTTT	CASSPSRGLNSPLHF
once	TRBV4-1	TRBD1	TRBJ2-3	TGCGCCAGCAGCCGCCAGTATTTTGGACAGGGAGAGGGAAGCACAGATACGCAGTATTTT	CASSRQYFGQGEGSTDTQYF
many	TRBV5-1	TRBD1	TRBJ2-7	TGCGCCAGCAGCTCCCTAGGACAGGGAGTGATCCACGAGCAGTACTTC	CASSSLGQGVIHEQYF
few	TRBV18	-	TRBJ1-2	TGTGCCAGCTCACCCCTGACAGATCCTATCTATGGCTACACCTTC	CASSPLTDPIYGYTF
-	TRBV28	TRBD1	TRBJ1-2	TGTGCCAGCAGTGCCCAGGGGGCCTATGGCTACACCTTC	CASSAQGAYGYTF
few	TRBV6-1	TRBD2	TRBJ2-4	TGTGCCAGCAGTGAATTGTGGGGGGGAGCCAAAAACATTCAGTACTTC	CASSELWGGAKNIQYF
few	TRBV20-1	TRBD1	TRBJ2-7	TGCAGTGCCACCAAGACAGGGGGCTTCTACGAGCAGTACTTC	CSATKTGGFYEQYF
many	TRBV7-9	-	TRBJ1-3	TGTGCCAGCAGTTTGCAGGGTGTCGGAAACACCATATATTTT	CASSLQGVGNTIYF
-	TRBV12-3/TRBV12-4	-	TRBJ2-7	TGTGCCAGCAGTTTACGTCTCGGGAGCAGCTCCTACGAGCAGTACTTC	CASSLRLGSSSYEQYF
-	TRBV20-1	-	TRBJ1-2	TGCAGTGCTAGAGGCGGCAGGGGAAACTATGGCTACACCTTC	CSARGGRGNYGYTF
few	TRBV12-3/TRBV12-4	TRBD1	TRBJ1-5	TGTGCCAGCAGCCCCGGGACAGCTGACAATCAGCCCCAGCATTTT	CASSPGTADNQPQHF
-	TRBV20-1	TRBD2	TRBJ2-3	TGCAGTGCTAGTGGGGAGGGGTCTAGCGGGACAGATACGCAGTATTTT	CSASGEGSSGTDTQYF
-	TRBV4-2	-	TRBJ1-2	TGTGCCAGCAGCCTCCCCGGGACACGCTATGGCTACACCTTC	CASSLPGTRYGYTF
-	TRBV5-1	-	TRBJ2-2	TGCGCCAGCAGCCCCACTACGACCGGGGAGCTGTTTTTT	CASSPTTTGELFF
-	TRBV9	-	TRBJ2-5	TGTGCCAGCAGCTTTGGCCCGAGAGGAGAGACCCAGTACTTC	CASSFGPRGETQYF
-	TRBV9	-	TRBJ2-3	TGTGCCAGCAGCGTGATTCGAGGCAGTGATACGCAGTATTTT	CASSVIRGSDTQYF
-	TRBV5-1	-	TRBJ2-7	TGCGCCAGCAGCTTGGATACGGGGGGCGGGTACGAGCAGTACTTC	CASSLDTGGGYEQYF
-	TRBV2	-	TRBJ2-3	TGTGCCAGCAGTTGGATTGGGCAGGGCCCAGATACGCAGTATTTT	CASSWIGQGPDTQYF
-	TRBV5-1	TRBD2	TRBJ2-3	TGCGCCAGCAGTATGAGCGGGAGCCCTAGCACAGATACGCAGTATTTT	CASSMSGSPSTDTQYF
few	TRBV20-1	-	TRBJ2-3	TGCAGTGCTGACACCCGTGGAACAGATACGCAGTATTTT	CSADTRGTDTQYF
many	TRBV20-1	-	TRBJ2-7	TGCAGTGCTAACATCGATTCCTACGAGCAGTACTTC	CSANIDSYEQYF
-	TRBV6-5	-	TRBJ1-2	TGTGCCAGCAGTTCTCGACAGCTCGGGAGGGGTTATGGCTACACCTTC	CASSSRQLGRGYGYTF
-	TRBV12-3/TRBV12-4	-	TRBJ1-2	TGTGCCAGCAGTTTAAGTCTCATGGGGTACACCTTC	CASSLSLMGYTF
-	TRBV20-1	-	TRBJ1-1	TGCAGTGCCCGCCGTAGGAGGGGCGGGTCCTCTGAAGCTTTCTTT	CSARRRRGGSSEAFF
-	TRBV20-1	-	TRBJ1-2	TGCAGTGCTAGACGGTGGGGGGATGGCTACACCTTC	CSARRWGDGYTF